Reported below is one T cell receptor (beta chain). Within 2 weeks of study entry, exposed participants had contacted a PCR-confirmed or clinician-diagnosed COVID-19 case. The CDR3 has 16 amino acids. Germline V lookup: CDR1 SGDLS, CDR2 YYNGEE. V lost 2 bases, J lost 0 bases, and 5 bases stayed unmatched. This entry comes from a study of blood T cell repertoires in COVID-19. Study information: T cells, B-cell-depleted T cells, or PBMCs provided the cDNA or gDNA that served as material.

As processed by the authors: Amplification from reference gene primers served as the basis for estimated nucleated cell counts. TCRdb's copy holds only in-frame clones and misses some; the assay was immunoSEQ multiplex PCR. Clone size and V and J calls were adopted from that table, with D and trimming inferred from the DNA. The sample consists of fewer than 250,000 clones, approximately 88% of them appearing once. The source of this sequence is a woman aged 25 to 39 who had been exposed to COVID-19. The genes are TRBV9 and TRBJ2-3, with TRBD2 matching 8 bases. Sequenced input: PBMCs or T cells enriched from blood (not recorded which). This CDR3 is CASSVEAGDSTDTQYF. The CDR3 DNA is TGTGCCAGCAGCGTGGAAGCGGGAGATAGCACAGATACGCAGTATTTT. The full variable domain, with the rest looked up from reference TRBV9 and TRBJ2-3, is DSGVTQTPKHLITATGQRVTLRCSPRSGDLSVYWYQQSLDQGLQFLIQYYNGEERAKGNILERFSAQQFPDLHSELNLSSLELGDSALYFCASSVEAGDSTDTQYFGPGTRLTVL.